Below, 7 T cell receptor beta chains from the same sample are listed, as sequenced in a study of shared clonotypes between healthy human individuals. Naive CD8 populations comprised CD45RO-negative cells positively selected for CCR7, excluding terminally differentiated effector memory CD45RA+ cells. Data came from immunoSEQ multiplex PCR; TCRdb stores just in-frame clones and leaves some out. The repertoire holds more than 600,000 clones, with 92% as singletons. Sequencing input: naive CD8+ T cells sorted from blood. These receptors originate from a man aged 25 to 40 in good health.

The V call is TRBV7-9, the J call TRBJ1-2; D unresolved. From germline, CDR1 is SEHNR and CDR2 FQNEAQ (reference sequence). Trimming removed 5 bases from V and 7 bases from J, with 17 bases in between. There are 14 residues in the CDR3. The CDR3 spells CASSQERSLSGYTF. CDR3 coding DNA: TGTGCCAGCAGCCAAGAACGAAGCCTCTCTGGCTACACCTTC. Full variable domain (rest looked up from reference TRBV7-9 and TRBJ1-2): DTGVSQNPRHKITKRGQNVTFRCDPISEHNRLYWYRQTLGQGPEFLTYFQNEAQLEKSRLLSDRFSAERPKGSFSTLEIQRTEQGDSAMYLCASSQERSLSGYTFGSGTRLTVV.

The CDR3 loop reads CASSLPTGGEPSDTQYF. CDR3 DNA sequence: TGTGCCAGCAGCTTACCGACAGGGGGCGAACCGTCAGATACGCAGTATTTT. The chain links TRBV11-2 to TRBJ2-3, with 10 bases fitting TRBD1. Germline CDR1 reads SGHAT; CDR2 reads FQNNGV. The CDR3 sequence is 17 residues long. After removal of 2 bases from V and 4 bases from J, the junction contained 9 bases not matched to a gene.

The V call is TRBV28, the J call TRBJ2-7, with 7 nucleotides matching TRBD1. Looked up from germline, CDR1 is MDHEN and CDR2 is SYDVKM. There are 14 residues in the CDR3. V shed 6 bases, J shed 3 bases, and the junction held 8 bases outside the gene matches. CDR3 region: CASRPTWDSYEQYF. For the CDR3, the DNA is TGTGCCAGCAGGCCTACTTGGGACAGCTACGAGCAGTACTTC.

This rearrangement joins TRBV27 to TRBJ2-2, with a weak D call TRBD2 (6 bases). Trimming removed 1 base from V and 0 bases from J, with 12 bases in between. CDR3 length: 17 residues. Germline CDR1 and CDR2: MNHEY and SMNVEV (reference sequence). The CDR3 reads CASSLFHGTANTGELFF. The CDR3 DNA follows: TGTGCCAGCAGTTTATTCCATGGGACTGCGAACACCGGGGAGCTGTTTTTT.

The chain uses TRBV6-1 and TRBJ1-2, with 7 positions matching TRBD1. CDR3 size: 16 residues. Germline V gene sequence: CDR1 MNHNS, CDR2 SASEGT. V was pared by 3 bases and J by 1 base, with 8 bases of the junction left unmatched. CDR3 region: CASSDRDRGLNYGYTF. The CDR3 region has the DNA TGTGCCAGCAGTGACCGGGACAGAGGACTTAACTATGGCTACACCTTC.

This clone came up once. The sample holds other DNA sequences that translate to the same CDR3. The J gene is TRBJ2-3, the V gene TRBV27; 12 bases are shared with TRBD2. The V segment lost 3 bases and the J segment 4 bases; nucleotides outside the gene matches: 2. The CDR3 loop spans 15 amino acids. Germline V gene lookup returns CDR1 MNHEY and CDR2 SMNVEV (reference sequence). CDR3 sequence reads: CASSLLAGGADTQYF. The DNA of the CDR3 is TGTGCCAGCAGTTTGCTAGCGGGAGGGGCAGATACGCAGTATTTT.

The gene calls are TRBV6-1 and TRBJ2-1; D not resolved. Trimming stripped 8 bases from V and 3 bases from J, with 11 bases between. Germline CDR1 reads MNHNS; CDR2 reads SASEGT. There are 13 residues in the CDR3. Written as DNA, the CDR3 is TGTGCCAGCGTGAATGAGGTCTACAATGAGCAGTTCTTC. Translating it yields CASVNEVYNEQFF.